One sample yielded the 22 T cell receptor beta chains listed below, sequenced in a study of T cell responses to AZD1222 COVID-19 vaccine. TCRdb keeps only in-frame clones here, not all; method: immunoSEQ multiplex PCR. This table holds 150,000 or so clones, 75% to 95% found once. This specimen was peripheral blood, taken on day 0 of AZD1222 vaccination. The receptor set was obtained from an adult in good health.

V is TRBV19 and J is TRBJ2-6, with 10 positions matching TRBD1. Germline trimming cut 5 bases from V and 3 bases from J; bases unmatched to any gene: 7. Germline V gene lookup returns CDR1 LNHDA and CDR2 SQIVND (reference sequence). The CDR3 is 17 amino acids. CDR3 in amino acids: CASSGDRGTSGANVLTF. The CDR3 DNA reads TGTGCCAGTAGTGGGGACAGGGGTACGAGTGGGGCCAACGTCCTGACTTTC.

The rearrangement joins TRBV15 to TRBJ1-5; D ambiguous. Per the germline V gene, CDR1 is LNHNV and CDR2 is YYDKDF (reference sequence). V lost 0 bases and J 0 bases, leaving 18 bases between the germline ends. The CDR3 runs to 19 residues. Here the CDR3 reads CATSRDRRATVGSNQPQHF. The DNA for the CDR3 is TGTGCCACCAGCAGAGATCGACGGGCCACCGTTGGTAGCAATCAGCCCCAGCATTTT.

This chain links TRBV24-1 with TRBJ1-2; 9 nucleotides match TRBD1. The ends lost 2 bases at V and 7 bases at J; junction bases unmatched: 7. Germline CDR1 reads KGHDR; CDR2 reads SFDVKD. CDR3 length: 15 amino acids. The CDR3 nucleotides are TGTGCCACCAGTGATTCAACAGGGGGCGGACCTGGCTACACCTTC. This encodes CATSDSTGGGPGYTF.

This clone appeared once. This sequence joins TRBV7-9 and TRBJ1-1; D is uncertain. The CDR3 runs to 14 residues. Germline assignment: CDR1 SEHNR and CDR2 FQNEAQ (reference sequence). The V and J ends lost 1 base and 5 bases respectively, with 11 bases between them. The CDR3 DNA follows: TGTGCCAGCAGCTTAGAAGCAGAGGGAACTGAAGCTTTCTTT. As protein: CASSLEAEGTEAFF.

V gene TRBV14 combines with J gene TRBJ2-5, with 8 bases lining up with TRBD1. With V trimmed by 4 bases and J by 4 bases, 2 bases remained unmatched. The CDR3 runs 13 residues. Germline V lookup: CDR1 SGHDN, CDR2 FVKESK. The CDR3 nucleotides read TGTGCCAGCAGCCTAGGGACAGGAGAGACCCAGTACTTC. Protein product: CASSLGTGETQYF.

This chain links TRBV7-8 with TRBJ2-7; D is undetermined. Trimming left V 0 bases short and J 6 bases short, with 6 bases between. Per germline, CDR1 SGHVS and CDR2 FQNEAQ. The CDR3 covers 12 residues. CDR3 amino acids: CASSLAQSEQYF. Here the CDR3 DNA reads TGTGCCAGCAGCTTAGCGCAGTCCGAGCAGTACTTC.

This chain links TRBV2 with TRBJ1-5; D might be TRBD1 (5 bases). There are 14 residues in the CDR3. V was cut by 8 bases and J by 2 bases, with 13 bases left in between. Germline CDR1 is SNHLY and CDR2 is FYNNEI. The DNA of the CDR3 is TGTGCCAGCGGGGGGGACTGGGGCAATCAGCCCCAGCATTTT. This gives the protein CASGGDWGNQPQHF.

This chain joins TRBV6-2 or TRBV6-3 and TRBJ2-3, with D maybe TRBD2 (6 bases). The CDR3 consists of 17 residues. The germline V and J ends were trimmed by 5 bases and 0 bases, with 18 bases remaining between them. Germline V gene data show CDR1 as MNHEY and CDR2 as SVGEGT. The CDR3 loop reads CASSPLAARASTDTQYF. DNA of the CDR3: TGTGCCAGCAGTCCCTTAGCGGCAAGGGCTAGCACAGATACGCAGTATTTT.

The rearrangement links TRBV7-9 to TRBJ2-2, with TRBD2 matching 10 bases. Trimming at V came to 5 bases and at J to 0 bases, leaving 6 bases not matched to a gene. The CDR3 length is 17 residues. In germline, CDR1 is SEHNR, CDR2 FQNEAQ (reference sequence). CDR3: CASSPGSGGANTGELFF. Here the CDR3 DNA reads TGTGCCAGCAGCCCCGGAAGCGGGGGGGCGAACACCGGGGAGCTGTTTTTT.

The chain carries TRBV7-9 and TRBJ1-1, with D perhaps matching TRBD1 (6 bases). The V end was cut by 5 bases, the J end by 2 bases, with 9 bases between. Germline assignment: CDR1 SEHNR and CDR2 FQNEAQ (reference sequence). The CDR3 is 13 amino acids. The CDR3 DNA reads TGTGCCAGCAGCCCCAGGGGAAACACTGAAGCTTTCTTT. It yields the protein CASSPRGNTEAFF.

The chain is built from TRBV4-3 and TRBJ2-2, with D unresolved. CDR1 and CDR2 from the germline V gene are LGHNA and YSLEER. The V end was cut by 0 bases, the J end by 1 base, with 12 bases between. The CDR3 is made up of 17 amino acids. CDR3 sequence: CASSQEPERRNTGELFF. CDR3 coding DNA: TGCGCCAGCAGCCAAGAGCCCGAACGTCGGAACACCGGGGAGCTGTTTTTT.

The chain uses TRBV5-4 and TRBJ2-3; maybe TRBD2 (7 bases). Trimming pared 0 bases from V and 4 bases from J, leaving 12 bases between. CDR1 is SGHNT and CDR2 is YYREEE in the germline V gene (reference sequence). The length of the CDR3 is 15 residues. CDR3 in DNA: TGTGCCAGCAGCTTGGCACGGGGGGCCTCAGATACGCAGTATTTT. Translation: CASSLARGASDTQYF.

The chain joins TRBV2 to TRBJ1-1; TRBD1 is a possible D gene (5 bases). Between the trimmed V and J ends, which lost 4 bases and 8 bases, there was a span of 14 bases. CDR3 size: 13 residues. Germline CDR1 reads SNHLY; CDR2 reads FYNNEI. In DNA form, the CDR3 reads TGTGCCAGCAGTGTTAAAATCGGGACCGAAGCTTTCTTT. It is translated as CASSVKIGTEAFF.

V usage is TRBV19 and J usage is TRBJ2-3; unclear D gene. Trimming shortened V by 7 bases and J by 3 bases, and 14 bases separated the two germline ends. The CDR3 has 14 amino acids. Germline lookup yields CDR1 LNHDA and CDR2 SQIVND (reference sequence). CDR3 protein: CASTINAGTDTQYF. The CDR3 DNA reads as TGTGCCAGTACCATCAACGCCGGGACAGATACGCAGTATTTT.

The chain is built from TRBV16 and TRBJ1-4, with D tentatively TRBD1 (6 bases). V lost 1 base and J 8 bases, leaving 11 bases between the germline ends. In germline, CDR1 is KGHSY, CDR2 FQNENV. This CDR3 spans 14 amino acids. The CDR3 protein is CASSQLGTREKLFF. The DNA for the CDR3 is TGTGCCAGCAGCCAATTGGGGACAAGGGAAAAACTGTTTTTT.

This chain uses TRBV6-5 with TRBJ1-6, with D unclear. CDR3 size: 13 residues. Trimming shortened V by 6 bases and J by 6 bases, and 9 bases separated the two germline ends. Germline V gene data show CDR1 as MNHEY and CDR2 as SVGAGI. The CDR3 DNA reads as TGTGCCAGCAGGCTCCAGATTAATTCACCCCTCCACTTT. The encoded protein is CASRLQINSPLHF.

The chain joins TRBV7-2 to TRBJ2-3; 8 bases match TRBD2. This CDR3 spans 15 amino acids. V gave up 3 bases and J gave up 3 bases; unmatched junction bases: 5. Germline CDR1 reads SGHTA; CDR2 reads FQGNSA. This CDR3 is CASSLRGAGTDTQYF. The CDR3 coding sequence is TGTGCCAGCAGCTTGCGGGGGGCCGGGACAGATACGCAGTATTTT. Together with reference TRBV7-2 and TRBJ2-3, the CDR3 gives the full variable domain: GAGVSQSPSNKVTEKGKDVELRCDPISGHTALYWYRQSLGQGLEFLIYFQGNSAPDKSGLPSDRFSAERTGGSVSTLTIQRTQQEDSAVYLCASSLRGAGTDTQYFGPGTRLTVL.

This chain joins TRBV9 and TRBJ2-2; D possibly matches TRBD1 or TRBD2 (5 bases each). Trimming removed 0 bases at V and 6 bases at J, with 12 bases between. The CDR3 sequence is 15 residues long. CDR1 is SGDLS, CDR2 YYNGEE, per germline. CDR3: CASSVEGTAPGELFF. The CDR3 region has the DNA TGTGCCAGCAGCGTAGAGGGGACGGCCCCCGGGGAGCTGTTTTTT.

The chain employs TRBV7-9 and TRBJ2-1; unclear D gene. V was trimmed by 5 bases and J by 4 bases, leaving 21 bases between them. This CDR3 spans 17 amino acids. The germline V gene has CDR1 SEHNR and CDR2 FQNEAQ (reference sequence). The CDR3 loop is CASSAIEARVAYNEQFF. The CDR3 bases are TGTGCCAGCAGCGCTATAGAGGCAAGGGTGGCTTACAATGAGCAGTTCTTC.

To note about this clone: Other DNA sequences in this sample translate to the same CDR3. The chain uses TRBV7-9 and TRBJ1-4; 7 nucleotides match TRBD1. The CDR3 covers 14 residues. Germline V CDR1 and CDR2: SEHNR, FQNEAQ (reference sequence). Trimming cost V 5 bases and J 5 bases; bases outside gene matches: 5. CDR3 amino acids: CASSETGSNEKLFF. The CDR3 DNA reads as TGTGCCAGCAGCGAGACAGGGTCGAATGAAAAACTGTTTTTT.

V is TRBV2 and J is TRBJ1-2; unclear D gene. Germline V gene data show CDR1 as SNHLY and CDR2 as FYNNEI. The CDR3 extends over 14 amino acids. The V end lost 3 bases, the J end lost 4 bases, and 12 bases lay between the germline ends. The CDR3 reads CASSDNTDLYGYTF. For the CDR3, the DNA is TGTGCCAGCAGTGATAATACTGACCTCTATGGCTACACCTTC. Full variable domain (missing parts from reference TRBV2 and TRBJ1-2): EPEVTQTPSHQVTQMGQEVILRCVPISNHLYFYWYRQILGQKVEFLVSFYNNEISEKSEIFDDQFSVERPDGSNFTLKIRSTKLEDSAMYFCASSDNTDLYGYTFGSGTRLTVV.

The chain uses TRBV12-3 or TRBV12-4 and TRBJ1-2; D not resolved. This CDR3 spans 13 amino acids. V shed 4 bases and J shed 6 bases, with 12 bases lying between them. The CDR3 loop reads CASSSKRADGYTF. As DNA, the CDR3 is TGTGCCAGCAGTTCCAAACGCGCGGATGGCTACACCTTC.